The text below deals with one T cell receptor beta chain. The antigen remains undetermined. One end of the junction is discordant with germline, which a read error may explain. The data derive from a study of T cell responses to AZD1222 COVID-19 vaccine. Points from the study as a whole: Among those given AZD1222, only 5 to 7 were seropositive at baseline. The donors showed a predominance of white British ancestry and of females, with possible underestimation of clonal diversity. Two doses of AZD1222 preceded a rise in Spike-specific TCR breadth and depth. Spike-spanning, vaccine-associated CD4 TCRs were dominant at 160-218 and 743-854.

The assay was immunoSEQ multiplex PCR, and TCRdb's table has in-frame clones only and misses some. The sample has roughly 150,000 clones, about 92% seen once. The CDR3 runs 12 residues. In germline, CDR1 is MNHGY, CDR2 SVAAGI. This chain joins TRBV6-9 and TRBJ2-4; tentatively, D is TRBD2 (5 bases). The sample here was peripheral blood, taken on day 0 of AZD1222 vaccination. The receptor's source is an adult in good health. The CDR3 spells CASPGLTPDVTF. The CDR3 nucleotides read TGTGCCAGCCCTGGACTGACACCCGATGTCACCTTC.